What follows are 26 T cell receptor beta chains derived from one specimen sequenced in a study of blood T cell repertoires in COVID-19. Produced via immunoSEQ multiplex PCR; TCRdb's table is partial and in-frame only. Among approximately 360,000 clones listed, roughly 88% were seen once. The sample consisted of PBMCs or T cells enriched from blood (not recorded which). These receptors originate from a woman in her twenties or thirties with acute COVID-19.

This chain joins TRBV11-2 and TRBJ1-3; D is possibly TRBD1 (6 bases). Germline lookup yields CDR1 SGHAT and CDR2 FQNNGV. The CDR3 is 16 residues long. Deletions cut 5 bases from V and 2 bases from J, with 16 bases between. CDR3 protein: CASSIRARGTGNTIYF. DNA for the CDR3: TGTGCCAGCAGCATACGAGCGAGGGGGACTGGAAACACCATATATTTT.

The rearrangement joins TRBV12-3 or TRBV12-4 to TRBJ1-2; the D is unclear. This CDR3 contains 11 residues. Trimming took off 3 bases at V and 8 bases at J, with 7 bases between the two ends. CDR3 loop: CASSFLGGYTF. The CDR3 DNA reads as TGTGCCAGCAGTTTCCTCGGGGGCTACACCTTC.

The chain has TRBV7-2 and TRBJ1-6; D gene uncertain. The germline gives CDR1 SGHTA, CDR2 FQGNSA. The V end was cut by 3 bases, the J end by 0 bases, with 9 bases between. This CDR3 is built from 16 residues. DNA for the CDR3: TGTGCCAGCAGCTTCGGCCGGAGCTCCTATAATTCACCCCTCCACTTT. The encoded protein is CASSFGRSSYNSPLHF.

The V call is TRBV11-2, the J call TRBJ2-3, with D possibly being TRBD1 (6 bases). Germline V gives CDR1 SGHAT, CDR2 FQNNGV. This CDR3 spans 13 amino acids. Trimming stripped 2 bases from V and 13 bases from J, with 16 bases between. The CDR3 DNA follows: TGTGCCAGCAGCTTATGGCCACAGGGTGCAGAGTATTTT. Its translation is CASSLWPQGAEYF.

J is TRBJ2-2 and V is TRBV6-5, with TRBD1 identical over 9 bases. V trimming: 7 bases; J trimming: 4 bases; junction bases outside the gene matches: 7. This CDR3 comprises 15 residues. Germline V gene data show CDR1 as MNHEY and CDR2 as SVGAGI. The CDR3 protein is CASTTGGVGTGELFF. CDR3 bases: TGTGCCAGCACCACAGGGGGCGTAGGCACCGGGGAGCTGTTTTTT.

This sequence joins TRBV29-1 and TRBJ1-6; possibly TRBD1 for D (5 bases). The CDR3 spans 17 residues. Trimming left V 0 bases short and J 14 bases short, with 26 bases between. CDR1 SQVTM and CDR2 ANQGSEA come from the germline V gene. CDR3 DNA sequence: TGCAGCGTTGAAGATGGGGCAGGCCGTCTGGAAATAGTAACCCTCCACTTT. Protein: CSVEDGAGRLEIVTLHF.

J is TRBJ1-5 and V is TRBV20-1, with unresolved D. CDR3 size: 10 residues. The germline V and J ends were trimmed by 4 bases and 11 bases, with 9 bases remaining between them. Germline V CDR1 and CDR2: DFQATT, SNEGSKA (reference sequence). The CDR3 DNA is TGCAGTGCTAAACTCGAGGCCCAGCATTTT. It encodes CSAKLEAQHF.

The chain uses TRBV6-1 and TRBJ2-3; TRBD1 agrees at 8 bases. V lost 2 bases, J lost 7 bases, and 11 bases stayed unmatched. The CDR3 runs 16 residues. Germline V lookup: CDR1 MNHNS, CDR2 SASEGT. The CDR3 DNA reads as TGTGCCAGCAGTGAATGGGGACAGGAGAAGGTATATACGCAGTATTTT. It codes for CASSEWGQEKVYTQYF.

This clone was counted a single time. This rearrangement joins TRBV2 to TRBJ1-2; tentatively, D is TRBD1 (5 bases). Trimming removed 8 bases at V and 1 base at J, with 11 bases between. The CDR3 length is 13 residues. Germline values: CDR1 SNHLY, CDR2 FYNNEI. DNA of the CDR3: TGTGCCAGCCGGGGGGGAGTTAACTATGGCTACACCTTC. Amino acid sequence: CASRGGVNYGYTF.

This clone has a single count. This chain uses TRBV30 with TRBJ2-3, with D perhaps matching TRBD1 (5 bases). The CDR3 extends over 13 amino acids. V was trimmed by 5 bases and J by 4 bases, leaving 13 bases between them. Germline CDR1 GTSNPN, CDR2 SVGIG (reference sequence). CDR3 sequence: CAWEFQGADTQYF. The CDR3 DNA is TGTGCCTGGGAGTTCCAGGGCGCAGATACGCAGTATTTT. Full variable domain (rest looked up from reference TRBV30 and TRBJ2-3): SQTIHQWPATLVQPVGSPLSLECTVEGTSNPNLYWYRQAAGRGLQLLFYSVGIGQISSEVPQNLSASRPQDRQFILSSKKLLLSDSGFYLCAWEFQGADTQYFGPGTRLTVL.

The chain uses TRBV19 and TRBJ2-1, with 10 bases aligning to TRBD1. The germline V gene has CDR1 LNHDA and CDR2 SQIVND (reference sequence). The CDR3 sequence is 15 residues long. Losses at the gene ends were 5 bases for V and 7 bases for J; bases not matched to a gene: 8. CDR3 loop: CASSQTGTGANEQFF. In DNA, the CDR3 is TGTGCCAGTAGTCAAACCGGGACAGGGGCGAATGAGCAGTTCTTC.

V and J are TRBV4-3 and TRBJ1-5; D may be TRBD1 (6 bases). In germline, CDR1 is LGHNA, CDR2 YSLEER. This CDR3 is 15 amino acids long. V was pared by 0 bases and J by 6 bases, with 12 bases between. Written as DNA, the CDR3 is TGCGCCAGCAGCCAAGATGTACAGGGTGGTCAGCCCCAGCATTTT. Translating gives CASSQDVQGGQPQHF.

The chain is built from TRBV27 and TRBJ1-2, with D possibly matching TRBD1 (6 bases). V lost 5 bases, J lost 4 bases, and 17 bases lay in between. This CDR3 region has 15 residues. Germline values: CDR1 MNHEY, CDR2 SMNVEV (reference sequence). Written as DNA, the CDR3 is TGTGCCAGCAGTCCACTCGGACAGTCCCGCTATGGCTACACCTTC. Translation: CASSPLGQSRYGYTF.

This clone was recorded a few times. CDR3 DNA sequence: TGTGCCATCAGTGTGGGGGCCTTGAACACTGAAGCTTTCTTT. It specifies CAISVGALNTEAFF. The rearrangement links TRBV10-3 to TRBJ1-1, with D perhaps matching TRBD1 (6 bases). CDR3 length: 14 amino acids. Germline loops: CDR1 ENHRY, CDR2 SYGVKD. Deletions cut 4 bases from V and 0 bases from J, with 9 bases between.

The chain employs TRBV30 and TRBJ2-3, with D perhaps matching TRBD2 (7 bases). V lost 8 bases, J lost 3 bases, and 15 bases lay in between. Germline loops: CDR1 GTSNPN, CDR2 SVGIG (reference sequence). The CDR3 covers 13 residues. Here the CDR3 reads CAAGAVQTDTQYF. In DNA, the CDR3 is TGTGCCGCGGGGGCCGTTCAAACAGATACGCAGTATTTT.

The V gene is TRBV7-3, the J gene TRBJ2-7; 7 nucleotides align to TRBD1. The CDR3 is made up of 14 amino acids. V gave up 5 bases and J gave up 4 bases; unmatched junction bases: 8. Germline values: CDR1 SGHTA, CDR2 FQGTGA. The CDR3 loop is CASSLRDRIYEQYF. The CDR3, as DNA: TGTGCCAGCAGCCTACGGGACAGAATTTACGAGCAGTACTTC.

The genes are TRBV10-3 and TRBJ2-7; D is uncertain. The length of the CDR3 is 12 residues. The germline CDR1 and CDR2 sequences are ENHRY and SYGVKD. Trimming shortened V by 6 bases and J by 0 bases, and 6 bases separated the two germline ends. Written as DNA, the CDR3 is TGTGCCATCAGCCCCAGCTCCTACGAGCAGTACTTC. Translation: CAISPSSYEQYF.

This clone was observed once. The V gene is TRBV7-9, the J gene TRBJ2-7; D possibly corresponds to TRBD2 (6 bases). Germline V CDR1 and CDR2: SEHNR, FQNEAQ (reference sequence). The V and J ends lost 5 bases and 7 bases respectively, with 18 bases between them. The CDR3 is 14 residues long. The CDR3 DNA reads TGTGCCAGCAGCGAACCGGGACTCCCCATGGAGCAGTACTTC. It specifies CASSEPGLPMEQYF.

V and J are TRBV19 and TRBJ2-7, with D tentatively TRBD1 (6 bases). V was pared by 7 bases and J by 6 bases, with 19 bases between. Per the germline V gene, CDR1 is LNHDA and CDR2 is SQIVND (reference sequence). This CDR3 comprises 14 residues. CDR3 sequence (DNA): TGTGCCAGTACCGCCATCTTGGGACACCCCGAGCAGTACTTC. Amino acid sequence: CASTAILGHPEQYF.

The CDR3 nucleotides are TGTGCCACCAGTGAAGGGGGCGCGACTAATGAAAAACTGTTTTTT. This sequence encodes CATSEGGATNEKLFF. The chain recombines TRBV24-1 with TRBJ1-4; the match to TRBD1 covers 7 bases. V lost 4 bases and J lost 2; bases outside the gene matches: 3. Germline CDR1 and CDR2: KGHDR and SFDVKD. This CDR3 has 15 residues.

The rearrangement links TRBV6-5 to TRBJ2-5; 7 bases are shared with TRBD2. The CDR3 sequence is 14 residues long. With 3 bases clipped from V and 3 bases from J, the junction kept 4 bases outside the gene matches. CDR1 and CDR2 (germline): MNHEY, SVGAGI. CDR3 protein: CASSYGGGKETQYF. The CDR3, as DNA: TGTGCCAGCAGTTATGGGGGGGGAAAAGAGACCCAGTACTTC.

V is TRBV2 and J is TRBJ1-2; D is perhaps TRBD1 (5 bases). V was shortened by 6 bases and J by 4 bases, with 18 bases between the two germline ends. CDR3 length: 15 residues. Germline V gene lookup returns CDR1 SNHLY and CDR2 FYNNEI. CDR3 sequence (DNA): TGTGCCAGCAGCGATTCGGGACTTCCGAGCTATGGCTACACCTTC. This codes for CASSDSGLPSYGYTF.

The chain has TRBV9 and TRBJ2-2; 10 positions match TRBD1. Germline V gene sequence: CDR1 SGDLS, CDR2 YYNGEE. V shed 4 bases, J shed 4 bases, and the junction held 7 bases outside the gene matches. This CDR3 has 16 residues. This CDR3 is CASSYGQGVPTGELFF. CDR3 sequence (DNA): TGTGCCAGCAGCTACGGACAGGGGGTCCCCACCGGGGAGCTGTTTTTT.

The chain links TRBV5-6 to TRBJ2-1, with 11 bases matching TRBD1. The junction had 5 bases not matched to a gene; V was cut back by 0 bases and J by 6 bases. CDR3 length: 16 amino acids. Germline lookup yields CDR1 SGHDT and CDR2 YYEEEE. The CDR3 DNA reads TGTGCCAGCAGCTTGGTAGAGGACAGGGGGCTCAATGAGCAGTTCTTC. Translating it yields CASSLVEDRGLNEQFF.

The V gene is TRBV4-1, the J gene TRBJ2-3; 7 bases are a match to TRBD2. The CDR3 loop spans 17 amino acids. From germline, CDR1 is MGHRA and CDR2 YSYEKL. V lost 4 bases and J lost 2; bases outside the gene matches: 12. The DNA for the CDR3 is TGCGCCAGCAGCCTGGGGGGATCGGGACTATACACAGATACGCAGTATTTT. Amino acids: CASSLGGSGLYTDTQYF.

The chain has TRBV6-1 and TRBJ1-2, with 9 bases fitting TRBD1. V was clipped by 2 bases and J by 8 bases; unmatched bases: 9. CDR1 MNHNS and CDR2 SASEGT come from the germline V gene. There are 15 residues in the CDR3. The CDR3 nucleotides read TGTGCCAGCAGTGAAACGCTGGGACAGGGAAGCGGCTACACCTTC. This codes for CASSETLGQGSGYTF.